This paragraph covers one T cell receptor beta chain sequence. The sample comes from a study of blood T cell repertoires in COVID-19. Study details: Samples came from the United States, Italy and Spain, spanning acute and convalescent COVID-19.

TCRdb's table, derived via immunoSEQ multiplex PCR, lists solely in-frame clones and lacks some. The sample yields approximately 150,000 clones, approximately 86% seen once. Seattle's cohort entered during active infection and was followed longitudinally. With 7 bases removed from V and 0 bases from J, the gap between germline ends came to 7 bases. Germline CDR1 reads SEHNR; CDR2 reads FQNEAQ (reference sequence). The CDR3 loop spans 12 amino acids. Input material: peripheral blood. The chain combines TRBV7-9 with TRBJ2-7; D remains ambiguous. The receptor was derived from an elderly woman with COVID-19, enrolled during active disease. In DNA, the CDR3 is TGTGCCAGCACGGGCAGCTCCTACGAGCAGTACTTC. It encodes CASTGSSYEQYF.